This T cell receptor (beta chain) is drawn from a study of blood T cell repertoires in COVID-19. Repertoires were generated with immunoSEQ multiplex PCR, while TCRdb's copy carries only in-frame clones and drops some. The sample includes 170,000 or so clones, 70% to 90% seen only once; the top ten take 0.45% to 0.6%. Germline V gives CDR1 MGHDK, CDR2 SYGVNS. V lost 6 bases and J lost 1, with 9 bases in between. This CDR3 has 13 residues. The chain employs TRBV25-1 and TRBJ1-1, with D perhaps TRBD1 (6 bases). The source of this sequence is a man in his sixties with COVID-19, enrolled during active disease. Sequencing used peripheral blood. The chain's CDR3 is CASREQGNTEAFF. The CDR3 nucleotides are TGTGCCAGCAGGGAACAGGGGAACACTGAAGCTTTCTTT.